These 18 T cell receptor beta chains were all obtained from the same sample, sequenced in a study of T cell responses to AZD1222 COVID-19 vaccine. Assay: immunoSEQ multiplex PCR; the TCRdb copy retains only in-frame clones and omits some. The data hold about 130,000 clones, with more than 80% observed a single time. The source was peripheral blood, collected on day 0 of AZD1222 vaccination. The receptors stem from an adult in good health.

DNA of the CDR3: TGTGCCAGCAGTGAAGAGTCTAGCGGTTACAATGAGCAGTTCTTC. As protein: CASSEESSGYNEQFF. V usage is TRBV2 and J usage is TRBJ2-1, with 7 bases identical to TRBD2. CDR1 is SNHLY and CDR2 is FYNNEI in the germline V gene. Trimming at V came to 1 base and at J to 4 bases, leaving 4 bases not matched to a gene. The CDR3 is 15 amino acids.

The chain employs TRBV5-1 and TRBJ2-1; 8 positions match TRBD1. Germline loops: CDR1 SGHRS, CDR2 YFSETQ. J lost 8 bases, V lost 3 bases, and 13 bases had no gene match. The CDR3 has 16 amino acids. CDR3 residues: CASSWGTGQGPHEQFF. The CDR3 DNA reads TGCGCCAGCAGCTGGGGAACTGGACAGGGCCCCCATGAGCAGTTCTTC.

The DNA of the CDR3 is TGTGCCAGCAGTTTGCACCAAGCAGGGGAAAGCACAGATACGCAGTATTTT. Translated: CASSLHQAGESTDTQYF. The chain links TRBV27 to TRBJ2-3, with D possibly being TRBD1 (6 bases). The germline V gene has CDR1 MNHEY and CDR2 SMNVEV (reference sequence). V was pared by 3 bases and J by 0 bases, with 16 bases between. The CDR3 is made up of 17 amino acids.

This chain uses TRBV25-1 with TRBJ1-5; D is possibly TRBD1 (5 bases). With 6 bases removed from V and 2 bases from J, the gap between germline ends came to 8 bases. The CDR3 length is 13 residues. Germline V gene sequence: CDR1 MGHDK, CDR2 SYGVNS. CDR3 coding DNA: TGTGCCAGCAGGGGGGGTGGCAATCAGCCCCAGCATTTT. Translation: CASRGGGNQPQHF.

The chain employs TRBV5-1 and TRBJ2-6; 8 positions agree with TRBD1. The CDR3 consists of 18 residues. V was pared by 3 bases and J by 2 bases, with 10 bases of the junction left unmatched. The germline V gene has CDR1 SGHRS and CDR2 YFSETQ. The CDR3, as DNA: TGCGCCAGCAGCTCTCTAGGGGCAGGGGGCACTGGGGCCAACGTCCTGACTTTC. This codes for CASSSLGAGGTGANVLTF.

The rearrangement joins TRBV5-6 to TRBJ2-7, with TRBD1 identical over 9 bases. V gave up 4 bases and J gave up 3 bases; unmatched junction bases: 8. CDR1 and CDR2 from the germline V gene are SGHDT and YYEEEE. This CDR3 contains 15 residues. The CDR3 nucleotides read TGTGCCAGCAGCGCAGGGACAGGGAGGGTCTACGAGCAGTACTTC. Amino acids: CASSAGTGRVYEQYF. The variable domain in full, completed from reference TRBV5-6 and TRBJ2-7, reads DAGVTQSPTHLIKTRGQQVTLRCSPKSGHDTVSWYQQALGQGPQFIFQYYEEEERQRGNFPDRFSGHQFPNYSSELNVNALLLGDSALYLCASSAGTGRVYEQYFGPGTRLTVT.

The J gene is TRBJ1-6, the V gene TRBV5-4; D is unresolved. V lost 0 bases and J 7 bases, leaving 11 bases between the germline ends. This CDR3 has 15 amino acids. Germline V gives CDR1 SGHNT, CDR2 YYREEE (reference sequence). The CDR3 DNA reads TGTGCCAGCAGCTTGGACGGGTTGGAGAATTCACCCCTCCACTTT. This encodes CASSLDGLENSPLHF.

The chain links TRBV2 to TRBJ1-2; D uncertain. Between the trimmed V and J ends, which lost 4 bases and 4 bases, there was a span of 19 bases. Germline V gene lookup returns CDR1 SNHLY and CDR2 FYNNEI. The CDR3 spans 16 residues. CDR3 region: CASSVRAETDFYGYTF. DNA for the CDR3: TGTGCCAGCAGTGTTAGGGCAGAGACCGACTTCTATGGCTACACCTTC.

The chain has TRBV18 and TRBJ2-3; D remains unclear. V was pared by 1 base and J by 4 bases, with 15 bases between. The CDR3 has 16 residues. From germline, CDR1 is KGHSH and CDR2 LQKENI. This CDR3 reads CASSPLSGSGADTQYF. The CDR3 DNA follows: TGTGCCAGCTCACCACTATCCGGTAGTGGGGCAGATACGCAGTATTTT. Filled out from reference TRBV18 and TRBJ2-3, the complete variable domain reads NAGVMQNPRHLVRRRGQEARLRCSPMKGHSHVYWYRQLPEEGLKFMVYLQKENIIDESGMPKERFSAEFPKEGPSILRIQQVVRGDSAAYFCASSPLSGSGADTQYFGPGTRLTVL.

The chain combines TRBV6-5 with TRBJ1-2, with D maybe TRBD1 (5 bases). Germline CDR1 is MNHEY and CDR2 is SVGAGI. The V end lost 6 bases, the J end lost 0 bases, and 14 bases lay between the germline ends. The CDR3 contains 15 residues. The CDR3 region is CASRWVGGANYGYTF. The CDR3 DNA reads TGTGCCAGCAGATGGGTGGGGGGAGCTAACTATGGCTACACCTTC.

This clone has just a few counts. This chain uses TRBV18 with TRBJ1-1, with D maybe TRBD1 (5 bases). CDR1 and CDR2 from the germline V gene are KGHSH and LQKENI. The CDR3 runs 15 residues. The germline V and J ends were trimmed by 2 bases and 2 bases, with 12 bases remaining between them. The CDR3, as DNA: TGTGCCAGCTCACCAAATCAGGGAAAAAACACTGAAGCTTTCTTT. Amino acids: CASSPNQGKNTEAFF.

The CDR3: CASSPDSRANYGYTF. CDR3 DNA sequence: TGTGCCAGCAGCCCTGACAGTAGAGCTAACTATGGCTACACCTTC. The chain uses TRBV6-6 and TRBJ1-2, with D perhaps TRBD1 (5 bases). Germline CDR1 reads MNHNY; CDR2 reads SVGAGI (reference sequence). This CDR3 has 15 residues. V lost 6 bases, J lost 0 bases, and 14 bases lay in between.

The sample holds a few counts of this clone. The chain carries TRBV11-1 and TRBJ2-7; D gene ambiguous. Trimming took off 5 bases at V and 6 bases at J, with 17 bases between the two ends. Per germline, CDR1 SGHAT and CDR2 FQDESV (reference sequence). CDR3 length: 14 amino acids. Here the CDR3 DNA reads TGTGCCAGCAGCCGTGACCCTATAGCCTCCGAGCAGTACTTC. Its translation: CASSRDPIASEQYF.

This chain uses TRBV7-9 with TRBJ2-7, with 10 bases fitting TRBD1. This CDR3 comprises 13 residues. CDR1 and CDR2 from the germline V gene are SEHNR and FQNEAQ (reference sequence). The V gene end was trimmed by 8 bases and the J gene end by 1 base; junction bases not matched to a gene: 2. CDR3 sequence reads: CASAGQGSYEQYF. The CDR3 bases are TGTGCCAGCGCGGGACAGGGGTCCTACGAGCAGTACTTC.

V usage is TRBV28 and J usage is TRBJ2-2, with TRBD1 matching 10 bases. The germline CDR1 and CDR2 sequences are MDHEN and SYDVKM. V dropped 4 bases and J dropped 5; count of bases not matched to a gene: 10. This CDR3 contains 17 residues. Here the CDR3 DNA reads TGTGCCAGCAGTTCCACCCGGGACAGGGGTTTGACCGGGGAGCTGTTTTTT. Residues: CASSSTRDRGLTGELFF. The entire variable domain, with the rest obtained from reference TRBV28 and TRBJ2-2, is as follows: DVKVTQSSRYLVKRTGEKVFLECVQDMDHENMFWYRQDPGLGLRLIYFSYDVKMKEKGDIPEGYSVSREKKERFSLILESASTNQTSMYLCASSSTRDRGLTGELFFGEGSRLTVL.

The chain links TRBV9 to TRBJ2-3; D is undetermined. Per germline, CDR1 SGDLS and CDR2 YYNGEE. The V end lost 4 bases, the J end lost 3 bases, and 15 bases lay between the germline ends. This CDR3 region has 15 residues. The CDR3 nucleotides are TGTGCCAGCAGCAACCCCACGTTCAGTACAGATACGCAGTATTTT. This translates into CASSNPTFSTDTQYF.

In this sample, this clone turned up a few times. The CDR3 sequence: CASALGNYNEQFF. The CDR3 DNA sequence: TGTGCCAGCGCCCTAGGGAACTACAATGAGCAGTTCTTC. V gene TRBV11-3 combines with J gene TRBJ2-1; D uncertain. Trimming cost V 8 bases and J 3 bases, with 11 bases left between them. The CDR3 runs 13 residues. Germline V lookup: CDR1 SGHNT, CDR2 YENEEA.

CDR3 protein: CASSWTLAGGNHTGELFF. Here the CDR3 DNA reads TGTGCCAGCAGCTGGACGCTAGCGGGGGGTAACCACACCGGGGAGCTGTTTTTT. This chain links TRBV7-9 with TRBJ2-2, with TRBD2 identical over 11 bases. This CDR3 region has 18 residues. The junction had 10 bases not matched to a gene; V was cut back by 4 bases and J by 3 bases. CDR1 and CDR2 from the germline V gene are SEHNR and FQNEAQ (reference sequence).